Below are 8 T cell receptor beta chains sequenced from a single sample in a study of low-dose radiotherapy and immunotherapy resistance in tumors. Time point meaning: before trial treatment. The TCRs were subjected to amplification over roughly 18 PCR cycles employing a constant-region primer in conjunction with a V-primer adapter. Via MiXCR, TCRdb re-called the reads, giving one row per CDR3 protein. The sample has about 46,000 distinct CDR3 sequences, 12% seen once; the top ten hold about 6%. This specimen was PBMCs, taken before treatment. The source of these receptors is a female donor with ovarian cancer.

This clonotype occurred many times. The rearrangement joins TRBV29-1 to TRBJ2-3; 9 nucleotides agree with TRBD2. With 4 bases clipped from V and 1 base from J, the junction kept 18 bases outside the gene matches. The CDR3 spans 19 residues. In germline, CDR1 is SQVTM, CDR2 ANQGSEA. CDR3 region: CSVGGGASGSGGRTDTQYF. The DNA of the CDR3 is TGCAGCGTTGGCGGGGGGGCTAGCGGGTCCGGCGGACGCACAGATACGCAGTATTTT.

This clonotype was seen repeatedly, ten times or more. The J gene is TRBJ1-6, the V gene TRBV27, with a weak D call TRBD1 (5 bases). Trimming took off 3 bases at V and 7 bases at J, with 7 bases between the two ends. Germline V gene lookup returns CDR1 MNHEY and CDR2 SMNVEV (reference sequence). The CDR3 has 13 amino acids. CDR3 loop: CASSFRDNSPLHF. CDR3 DNA sequence: TGTGCCAGCAGTTTCAGGGACAATTCACCCCTCCACTTT.

Many counts were recorded for this clonotype. The chain carries TRBV5-6 and TRBJ1-1; TRBD1 matches 9 bases. Germline CDR1 SGHDT, CDR2 YYEEEE. The CDR3 sequence is 14 residues long. Unmatched junction bases numbered 2, after V lost 0 bases and J lost 5 bases. The CDR3 here is CASSLVQGATEAFF. The CDR3 DNA reads as TGTGCCAGCAGCTTGGTACAGGGGGCGACTGAAGCTTTCTTT.

This clonotype was recorded at least ten times. The chain has TRBV2 and TRBJ1-1, with unresolved D. CDR3 length: 13 amino acids. Germline CDR1 SNHLY, CDR2 FYNNEI. V lost 7 bases, J lost 0 bases, and 9 bases lay in between. Here the CDR3 reads CASNNRVNTEAFF. CDR3 sequence (DNA): TGTGCCAGCAATAATCGGGTGAACACTGAAGCTTTCTTT.

This clonotype has at least ten counts. The chain employs TRBV5-1 and TRBJ2-3; D perhaps matches TRBD1 (5 bases). This CDR3 has 13 amino acids. V was pared by 5 bases and J by 4 bases, with 11 bases between. The germline gives CDR1 SGHRS, CDR2 YFSETQ. For the CDR3, the DNA is TGCGCCAGCAGTTATACAGGATCAGATACGCAGTATTTT. Its translation is CASSYTGSDTQYF. Based on the CDR3 plus reference TRBV5-1 and TRBJ2-3, the full variable domain is KAGVTQTPRYLIKTRGQQVTLSCSPISGHRSVSWYQQTPGQGLQFLFEYFSETQRNKGNFPGRFSGRQFSNSRSEMNVSTLELGDSALYLCASSYTGSDTQYFGPGTRLTVL.

The V gene is TRBV27, the J gene TRBJ2-7, with 7 bases aligning to TRBD1. Germline CDR1 reads MNHEY; CDR2 reads SMNVEV (reference sequence). This CDR3 is built from 13 residues. V shed 6 bases and J 2 bases; nucleotides not matched to a gene: 4. The CDR3 sequence is CASSWDSTYEQYF. The CDR3 bases are TGTGCCAGCAGCTGGGACAGCACCTACGAGCAGTACTTC.

This clonotype appeared many times. The genes are TRBV5-1 and TRBJ1-1; tentative D call: TRBD1 (6 bases). V lost 0 bases, J lost 4 bases, and 13 bases lay in between. Looked up from germline, CDR1 is SGHRS and CDR2 is YFSETQ. The CDR3 sequence is 15 residues long. The CDR3 protein is CASSLAVGARTEAFF. The CDR3 DNA reads TGCGCCAGCAGCTTGGCCGTGGGGGCTCGCACTGAAGCTTTCTTT.

J is TRBJ2-2 and V is TRBV28, with D possibly being TRBD1 (6 bases). With 5 bases removed from V and 7 bases from J, the gap between germline ends came to 14 bases. Germline V gene lookup returns CDR1 MDHEN and CDR2 SYDVKM. This CDR3 region has 14 residues. CDR3 loop: CASSLRGPGGELFF. CDR3 nucleotide sequence: TGTGCCAGCAGTCTCAGGGGACCCGGCGGGGAGCTGTTTTTT.